A selection of T cell receptor beta chains follows, all from one sample in a study of cytomegalovirus exposure and HLA in healthy donors. Generated by immunoSEQ multiplex PCR, the TCRdb table keeps only in-frame clones and is missing some. This repertoire shows around 150,000 clones, over 60% found once; its top ten account for roughly 3%. Sequenced input: PBMCs. The receptors originated from a woman younger than 45 in good health and CMV-seronegative. CDR3s include the opening cysteine and the closing phenylalanine or tryptophan. The D gene is left open where the match is weak. Clone size is given for some rows only: seen once, a few or many times, or a class if the clone is expanded.

TRBV4-1	.	TRBJ1-2	TRBD1	TGCGCCAGCAGCCAAGTGGGACAGGGGGCCTATGGCTACACCTTC	CASSQVGQGAYGYTF
TRBV5-4	.	TRBJ2-6	.	TGTGCCAGCAGCCCGTACAATGGGGGGGGCAACGGGGCCAACGTCCTGACTTTC	CASSPYNGGGNGANVLTF
TRBV7-2	.	TRBJ2-1	TRBD2	TGTGCCAGCAGCTTAGTTGCGTTAGCGGGATCAAATGAGCAGTTCTTC	CASSLVALAGSNEQFF
TRBV6-6	once	TRBJ2-7	TRBD2	TGTGCCAGCAGTAGGGGAGGGACGATCGAGCAGTACTTC	CASSRGGTIEQYF
TRBV10-3	.	TRBJ2-7	.	TGTGCCATCAGTGGTACTAGTGGGTTCTACGAGCAGTACTTC	CAISGTSGFYEQYF
TRBV11-3	few	TRBJ2-2	TRBD2	TGTGCCAGCAGCTTCCACGGGACTAGCGGAACGAACACCGGGGAGCTGTTTTTT	CASSFHGTSGTNTGELFF
TRBV6-1	.	TRBJ2-7	TRBD1	TGTGCCAGCGGGACAGGGTTCAACGAGCAGTACTTC	CASGTGFNEQYF
TRBV7-8	.	TRBJ2-5	TRBD2	TGTGCCAGCAGCCTTAGACTAGCGGGAGTGGGAGAGACCCAGTACTTC	CASSLRLAGVGETQYF
TRBV4-1	.	TRBJ2-1	.	TGCGCCAGCAGCCAAATACTTAGCGGAATCTCCTACAATGAGCAGTTCTTC	CASSQILSGISYNEQFF
TRBV7-9	.	TRBJ1-3	.	TGTGCCAGCAGCTTAGGGGGGCACCTCTCTGGAAACACCATATATTTT	CASSLGGHLSGNTIYF
TRBV6-1	.	TRBJ1-5	TRBD1	TGTGCCAGCAGTGCTACCGGGACAGTATTCAATCAGCCCCAGCATTTT	CASSATGTVFNQPQHF
TRBV13	.	TRBJ2-5	TRBD2	TGTGCCAGCAGCCCCTTTGATAGCGGGGAGACCCAGTACTTC	CASSPFDSGETQYF
TRBV5-4	.	TRBJ2-1	.	TGTGCCAGCAGCTCTCTCTATATTAGCGGAGGGTACAATGAGCAGTTCTTC	CASSSLYISGGYNEQFF
TRBV6-1	.	TRBJ1-5	TRBD1	TGTGCCAGCAGTTGGGGGACAGCAGATCAGCCCCAGCATTTT	CASSWGTADQPQHF
TRBV28	once	TRBJ2-3	.	TGTGCCAGCAGAAAGACAAGCACAGATACGCAGTATTTT	CASRKTSTDTQYF
TRBV12-5	.	TRBJ1-3	.	TGTGCTAGCTCCCCCTCTGGAAACACCATATATTTT	CASSPSGNTIYF
TRBV9	few	TRBJ2-2	TRBD2	TGTGCCAGCAGCGAAAACCTAGCGGACCCGAACACCGGGGAGCTGTTTTTT	CASSENLADPNTGELFF
TRBV7-2	few	TRBJ2-7	TRBD2	TGTGCCAGCAGCCTTCTAGCGGGCGGCTCCTACGAGCAGTACTTC	CASSLLAGGSYEQYF
TRBV27	.	TRBJ2-3	TRBD2	TGTGCCAGCGGGTCACTAGCGGGGGAGCCTCATACGCAGTATTTT	CASGSLAGEPHTQYF
TRBV7-9	.	TRBJ2-5	TRBD2	TGTGCCAGCAGCTCGGGACTAGCGGGAGAGACCCAGTACTTC	CASSSGLAGETQYF
TRBV27	.	TRBJ2-7	.	TGTGCCAGCAGTTTTAACGGTCCCTACGAGCAGTACTTC	CASSFNGPYEQYF
TRBV19	.	TRBJ2-7	.	TGTGCCAGTAGTATAGCAATAGACTACGAGCAGTACTTC	CASSIAIDYEQYF
TRBV30	.	TRBJ1-1	.	TGTGCCTGGATGTTGGGCAGACTAAACACTGAAGCTTTCTTT	CAWMLGRLNTEAFF